The next 23 T cell receptor beta chains were all read from a single sample in a study of glioma-infiltrating T cells after dendritic cell vaccination. Time point specified: after dendritic cell vaccination, including at tumor progression/relapse. TCRdb's copy holds only in-frame clones and misses some; the assay was immunoSEQ multiplex PCR. The data hold more than 45,000 clones, with just under 85% observed a single time. The sequences come from blood, collected after dendritic cell vaccination. The receptors derive from a human donor with glioblastoma.

The chain links TRBV5-1 to TRBJ1-2, with a tentative D call TRBD1 (6 bases). Germline V lookup: CDR1 SGHRS, CDR2 YFSETQ. Trimming removed 4 bases from V and 0 bases from J, with 19 bases in between. The CDR3 consists of 17 residues. CDR3 in amino acids: CASSRGRDTESNYGYTF. The CDR3 DNA sequence: TGCGCCAGCAGCCGCGGGAGGGACACTGAATCTAACTATGGCTACACCTTC.

This chain connects TRBV19 to TRBJ1-3; the match to TRBD1 covers 8 bases. This CDR3 spans 14 amino acids. Germline lookup yields CDR1 LNHDA and CDR2 SQIVND (reference sequence). With V trimmed by 5 bases and J by 2 bases, 2 bases remained unmatched. The CDR3 DNA reads TGTGCCAGTAGTTTGGACAGGGCTGGAAACACCATATATTTT. Protein product: CASSLDRAGNTIYF.

In this sample, this clone turned up a few times. The chain uses TRBV5-1 and TRBJ1-3; tentatively, D is TRBD1 (5 bases). The CDR3 contains 14 residues. V gave up 4 bases and J gave up 2 bases, with 10 bases separating them. In germline, CDR1 is SGHRS, CDR2 YFSETQ. CDR3 sequence (DNA): TGCGCCAGCAGCACCCAGGGAACTGGAAACACCATATATTTT. It is translated as CASSTQGTGNTIYF.

This clone was observed a handful of times. The gene calls are TRBV30 and TRBJ1-2, with D unclear. Germline V CDR1 and CDR2: GTSNPN, SVGIG (reference sequence). Trimming left V 5 bases short and J 2 bases short, with 15 bases between. The CDR3 runs to 14 residues. CDR3 DNA sequence: TGTGCCTGGGGGCCCCCTCATAGGAACTATGGCTACACCTTC. This encodes CAWGPPHRNYGYTF.

This clone was seen once. The chain carries TRBV6-5 and TRBJ2-7; the match to TRBD2 covers 13 bases. The CDR3 sequence is 14 residues long. Unmatched junction bases numbered 3, after V lost 5 bases and J lost 5 bases. In germline, CDR1 is MNHEY, CDR2 SVGAGI. The CDR3 coding sequence is TGTGCCAGCAGTCTCGGACTAGCGGGGGACGAGCAGTACTTC. It specifies CASSLGLAGDEQYF.

This chain joins TRBV29-1 and TRBJ2-3, with a weak D call TRBD2 (6 bases). The V end lost 3 bases, the J end lost 4 bases, and 14 bases lay between the germline ends. Germline V gene data show CDR1 as SQVTM and CDR2 as ANQGSEA. The CDR3 runs 14 residues. In nucleotides, the CDR3 is TGCAGCGTTGATGGGGCCAGGGAGGCAGATACGCAGTATTTT. The encoded protein is CSVDGAREADTQYF.

CDR3 protein: CASSSDRGETEAFF. CDR3 nucleotide sequence: TGTGCCAGCAGCTCCGACAGGGGGGAGACTGAAGCTTTCTTT. The chain is built from TRBV7-8 and TRBJ1-1; 9 bases match TRBD1. After removal of 4 bases from V and 5 bases from J, the junction contained 5 bases not matched to a gene. This CDR3 has 14 residues. From germline, CDR1 is SGHVS and CDR2 FQNEAQ. Filled out from reference TRBV7-8 and TRBJ1-1, the complete variable domain reads GAGVSQSPRYKVAKRGQDVALRCDPISGHVSLFWYQQALGQGPEFLTYFQNEAQLDKSGLPSDRFFAERPEGSVSTLKIQRTQQEDSAVYLCASSSDRGETEAFFGQGTRLTVV.

The rearrangement joins TRBV6-5 to TRBJ2-7; D is perhaps TRBD1 (6 bases). Germline V CDR1 and CDR2: MNHEY, SVGAGI. CDR3 length: 15 amino acids. The V gene lost 4 bases and the J gene lost 0 bases, with 13 bases spanning the gap. In DNA form, the CDR3 reads TGTGCCAGCAGTTCTCCCGGGACAACCTCCTACGAGCAGTACTTC. It encodes CASSSPGTTSYEQYF.

The chain has TRBV10-1 and TRBJ2-5, with a weak D call TRBD1 (6 bases). Trimming removed 5 bases from V and 0 bases from J, with 7 bases in between. Germline V CDR1 and CDR2: WNHNN, SYGVQD (reference sequence). The CDR3 sequence is 13 residues long. The CDR3 DNA reads TGCGCCAGCAGTAGGGACAACCAAGAGACCCAGTACTTC. Translating gives CASSRDNQETQYF.

The chain recombines TRBV5-1 with TRBJ2-1, with 8 bases aligning to TRBD1. Trimming cost V 4 bases and J 5 bases; bases outside gene matches: 5. The CDR3 is 14 amino acids. CDR1 and CDR2 from the germline V gene are SGHRS and YFSETQ. The CDR3 DNA reads as TGCGCCAGCAGCACCCGACAGGGGAACAATGAGCAGTTCTTC. Translating gives CASSTRQGNNEQFF.

This clone occurred a few times. Other nucleotide sequences in the sample specify the same CDR3. The V gene is TRBV6-1, the J gene TRBJ2-7; the D gene is possibly TRBD1 (6 bases). Germline V CDR1 and CDR2: MNHNS, SASEGT. V lost 3 bases to trimming and J lost 0 bases, with 9 bases between them. This CDR3 region has 14 residues. The CDR3 nucleotides are TGTGCCAGCAGTGAGCAGGGGAGCTCCTACGAGCAGTACTTC. Translating gives CASSEQGSSYEQYF.

The V and J genes are TRBV18 and TRBJ1-1; perhaps TRBD1 as D (6 bases). V shed 0 bases and J shed 4 bases, with 15 bases lying between them. The CDR3 has 16 amino acids. The germline CDR1 and CDR2 sequences are KGHSH and LQKENI. The CDR3 here is CASSPPGNRVSTEAFF. The CDR3 nucleotides read TGTGCCAGCTCACCACCGGGGAACAGGGTAAGCACTGAAGCTTTCTTT. Supplemented by reference TRBV18 and TRBJ1-1, the full variable domain reads NAGVMQNPRHLVRRRGQEARLRCSPMKGHSHVYWYRQLPEEGLKFMVYLQKENIIDESGMPKERFSAEFPKEGPSILRIQQVVRGDSAAYFCASSPPGNRVSTEAFFGQGTRLTVV.

This clone has only a few counts. The chain recombines TRBV11-3 with TRBJ2-2; 7 bases align to TRBD1. Germline V gene sequence: CDR1 SGHNT, CDR2 YENEEA. Unmatched junction bases numbered 11, after V lost 3 bases and J lost 1 base. The CDR3 consists of 18 residues. The CDR3 reads CASSFNRIGTENTGELFF. The CDR3 DNA sequence: TGTGCCAGCAGCTTCAATCGGATCGGGACAGAGAACACCGGGGAGCTGTTTTTT.

This rearrangement joins TRBV2 to TRBJ1-2; TRBD1 agrees at 8 bases. Germline-derived CDR1 and CDR2 are SNHLY and FYNNEI. V shed 4 bases, J shed 3 bases, and the junction held 10 bases outside the gene matches. The length of the CDR3 is 16 residues. CDR3 region: CASSVYRDRFDYGYTF. As DNA, the CDR3 is TGTGCCAGCAGTGTCTACCGGGACAGGTTTGACTATGGCTACACCTTC.

The chain joins TRBV7-2 to TRBJ1-5, with a tentative D call TRBD1 (6 bases). Germline V gives CDR1 SGHTA, CDR2 FQGNSA. The CDR3 extends over 14 amino acids. V lost 4 bases, J lost 7 bases, and 14 bases lay in between. The CDR3 reads CASSSYPGDQPQHF. In nucleotides, the CDR3 is TGTGCCAGCAGCTCTTACCCAGGGGACCAGCCCCAGCATTTT.

This clone was seen a few times. This chain connects TRBV7-6 to TRBJ1-3; D gene unclear. This CDR3 is built from 16 residues. Germline V CDR1 and CDR2: SGHVS, FNYEAQ. The V end lost 1 base, the J end lost 0 bases, and 10 bases lay between the germline ends. For the CDR3, the DNA is TGTGCCAGCAGCTTAGTCCCAGGACTCTCTGGAAACACCATATATTTT. Translation: CASSLVPGLSGNTIYF.

The chain couples TRBV19 to TRBJ1-6, with 7 bases identical to TRBD1. CDR1 and CDR2 (germline): LNHDA, SQIVND (reference sequence). There are 15 residues in the CDR3. V was clipped by 4 bases and J by 2 bases; unmatched bases: 2. The CDR3 DNA reads TGTGCCAGTAGTAAACAGGGGACCTATAATTCACCCCTCCACTTT. Protein sequence: CASSKQGTYNSPLHF.

This chain uses TRBV7-9 with TRBJ1-2, with TRBD1 matching over 7 bases. Germline CDR1 SEHNR, CDR2 FQNEAQ (reference sequence). The CDR3 runs 14 residues. Unmatched junction bases numbered 3, after V lost 4 bases and J lost 1 base. CDR3 DNA sequence: TGTGCCAGCAGCTCACAGGGGATTAACTATGGCTACACCTTC. Translating gives CASSSQGINYGYTF.

The gene calls are TRBV30 and TRBJ1-1; D gene unclear. The germline V and J ends were trimmed by 2 bases and 0 bases, with 7 bases remaining between them. The germline V gene encodes CDR1 GTSNPN and CDR2 SVGIG (reference sequence). CDR3 length: 13 residues. CDR3 loop: CAWSNSMNTEAFF. In DNA form, the CDR3 reads TGTGCCTGGAGTAACAGCATGAACACTGAAGCTTTCTTT.

This rearrangement joins TRBV10-3 to TRBJ2-5, with D possibly TRBD1 on 5 matching bases. The CDR3 length is 15 residues. Germline CDR1 is ENHRY and CDR2 is SYGVKD. Trimming removed 6 bases from V and 0 bases from J, with 14 bases in between. The CDR3 nucleotides are TGTGCCATCAGCCCGAAGGACACGAACCAAGAGACCCAGTACTTC. This gives the protein CAISPKDTNQETQYF.

The V gene is TRBV11-2, the J gene TRBJ2-3, with D perhaps matching TRBD2 (5 bases). Deletions cut 4 bases from V and 5 bases from J, with 10 bases between. The CDR3 length is 13 residues. Germline lookup yields CDR1 SGHAT and CDR2 FQNNGV. The CDR3 region has the DNA TGTGCCAGCAGCTCATATAGCGTAGATACGCAGTATTTT. Its protein product is CASSSYSVDTQYF.

The chain uses TRBV5-1 and TRBJ2-3, with D perhaps matching TRBD2 (6 bases). The germline V gene encodes CDR1 SGHRS and CDR2 YFSETQ. This CDR3 region has 15 residues. The V end lost 5 bases, the J end lost 0 bases, and 13 bases lay between the germline ends. The CDR3 DNA is TGCGCCAGCAGAAGGGACTTCAAAAGCACAGATACGCAGTATTTT. The encoded protein is CASRRDFKSTDTQYF. Together with reference TRBV5-1 and TRBJ2-3, the CDR3 gives the full variable domain: KAGVTQTPRYLIKTRGQQVTLSCSPISGHRSVSWYQQTPGQGLQFLFEYFSETQRNKGNFPGRFSGRQFSNSRSEMNVSTLELGDSALYLCASRRDFKSTDTQYFGPGTRLTVL.

This clone showed up just once. The chain carries TRBV6-1 and TRBJ2-5; D is uncertain. V was trimmed by 4 bases and J by 2 bases, leaving 20 bases between them. Germline V gene sequence: CDR1 MNHNS, CDR2 SASEGT. This CDR3 spans 17 amino acids. CDR3 bases: TGTGCCAGCAGTGGGTCCTCTCTCCCCGGTTATCAAGAGACCCAGTACTTC. It translates to CASSGSSLPGYQETQYF.